The 13 T cell receptor beta chains presented below share a single source sample, sequenced in a study of blood T cell repertoires in COVID-19. Using immunoSEQ multiplex PCR, the repertoire was profiled, and TCRdb retains in-frame clones only, with some absent. The sample lists about 210,000 clones, approximately 78% occurring once. The specimen was peripheral blood. Receptors were obtained from a woman aged 70 to 79 with COVID-19, enrolled during active disease.

The gene calls are TRBV19 and TRBJ1-5; 8 bases align to TRBD1. In germline, CDR1 is LNHDA, CDR2 SQIVND (reference sequence). The V and J ends lost 5 bases and 3 bases, in that order; junction bases with no gene match: 9. The CDR3 has 16 residues. The CDR3 DNA follows: TGTGCCAGTAGTCCAACCGACAGGGGACACAATCAGCCCCAGCATTTT. It translates to CASSPTDRGHNQPQHF.

The chain couples TRBV10-3 to TRBJ2-7, with D possibly matching TRBD1 (5 bases). Germline V gives CDR1 ENHRY, CDR2 SYGVKD. The CDR3 has 14 residues. V lost 0 bases and J 2 bases, leaving 8 bases between the germline ends. The CDR3 DNA follows: TGTGCCATCAGTGAGTCCAGACAGACCTACGAGCAGTACTTC. It is translated as CAISESRQTYEQYF.

This clone was counted ten times or more. The chain employs TRBV30 and TRBJ1-1; TRBD1 matches at 7 bases. V lost 2 bases, J lost 5 bases, and 5 bases stayed unmatched. CDR1 and CDR2 from the germline V gene are GTSNPN and SVGIG (reference sequence). This CDR3 comprises 13 residues. The CDR3 DNA is TGTGCCTGGAGTATATACAGGGGAACTGAAGCTTTCTTT. As protein: CAWSIYRGTEAFF.

The genes are TRBV5-4 and TRBJ2-5, with TRBD2 as a possible D gene (6 bases). The germline gives CDR1 SGHNT, CDR2 YYREEE (reference sequence). Trimming removed 5 bases from V and 5 bases from J, with 13 bases in between. The length of the CDR3 is 13 residues. DNA for the CDR3: TGTGCCAGCAGACCGGGACTGGTGGAGACCCAGTACTTC. Translation: CASRPGLVETQYF.

J is TRBJ2-1 and V is TRBV7-3, with D possibly TRBD2 on 5 matching bases. This CDR3 region has 13 residues. The germline V and J ends were trimmed by 1 base and 6 bases, with 7 bases remaining between them. Germline-derived CDR1 and CDR2 are SGHTA and FQGTGA. This CDR3 reads CASSLNAGNEQFF. As DNA, the CDR3 is TGTGCCAGCAGCTTAAATGCGGGCAATGAGCAGTTCTTC.

The chain has TRBV30 and TRBJ1-2; the D gene is possibly TRBD1 (5 bases). This CDR3 is 15 amino acids long. With 3 bases removed from V and 8 bases from J, the gap between germline ends came to 22 bases. Germline V gene data show CDR1 as GTSNPN and CDR2 as SVGIG (reference sequence). The CDR3 nucleotides read TGTGCCTGGAGCCCCATGGGGGGGAAAAGTATCGGCTACACCTTC. This encodes CAWSPMGGKSIGYTF.

The chain links TRBV6-2 or TRBV6-3 to TRBJ1-1; 8 bases are a match to TRBD1. Germline assignment: CDR1 MNHEY and CDR2 SVGEGT. CDR3 size: 13 residues. Trimming removed 6 bases from V and 3 bases from J; junction bases left unmatched: 3. The CDR3 sequence is CASSDRGYTEAFF. For the CDR3, the DNA is TGTGCCAGCAGCGACAGGGGATACACTGAAGCTTTCTTT.

The genes are TRBV7-2 and TRBJ2-6; D might be TRBD1 (5 bases). Germline CDR1 is SGHTA and CDR2 is FQGNSA. The V gene lost 3 bases and the J gene lost 1 base, with 7 bases spanning the gap. The CDR3 is 15 amino acids. The CDR3 nucleotides read TGTGCCAGCAGCTTTGGGGCATCTGGGGCCAACGTCCTGACTTTC. Its translation is CASSFGASGANVLTF.

The V gene is TRBV28, the J gene TRBJ1-2; D possibly corresponds to TRBD1 (5 bases). CDR3 length: 12 residues. Germline CDR1 and CDR2: MDHEN and SYDVKM. The V gene lost 4 bases and the J gene lost 5 bases, with 8 bases spanning the gap. The CDR3 DNA sequence: TGTGCCAGCAGTTCCGACAGATATGGCTACACCTTC. This sequence encodes CASSSDRYGYTF.

V and J are TRBV28 and TRBJ2-7; 14 bases are shared with TRBD2. The trim removed 5 bases at V and 6 bases at J, leaving 15 bases unmatched. CDR3 length equals 18 residues. CDR1 and CDR2 from the germline V gene are MDHEN and SYDVKM. In nucleotides, the CDR3 is TGTGCCAGCAGTCGCCTGTTCGGACTAGCGGGAGGATCGCTCGAGCAGTACTTC. Protein product: CASSRLFGLAGGSLEQYF.

The CDR3 loop reads CASRVFTGSALTNEKLFF. For the CDR3, the DNA is TGTGCCAGCAGGGTATTTACAGGGTCGGCTTTAACTAATGAAAAACTGTTTTTT. The rearrangement joins TRBV2 to TRBJ1-4, with D possibly matching TRBD1 (6 bases). The CDR3 has 18 residues. Germline loops: CDR1 SNHLY, CDR2 FYNNEI. V was clipped by 6 bases and J by 1 base, with 21 bases between them.

This chain joins TRBV5-3 and TRBJ1-5; TRBD1 aligns across 7 bases. TRBV5-3 is an ORF, with its function uncertain. With V trimmed by 3 bases and J by 1 base, 7 bases remained unmatched. The CDR3 is 16 amino acids. CDR3 nucleotides: TGTGCCAGAAGCTGTGGGACAGCCGCCAGCAATCAGCCCCAGCATTTT. This encodes CARSCGTAASNQPQHF.

The V call is TRBV12-1, the J call TRBJ1-5; no DNA check was done on the table's D call, TRBD1. TRBV12-1 is assigned pseudogene status. This CDR3 is 15 amino acids long. The DNA for the CDR3 is TGTGCCAGCAGCTTCCGGGACAGTAGCAATCAGCCCCAGCATTTT. Amino acid sequence: CASSFRDSSNQPQHF.